Listed here is a single T cell receptor beta chain. This receptor's antigen is unknown. Base quality data are lacking; no much larger clone is found one base away. This sample was taken from a study of T cell clones after liver transplantation (dated by TCRdb to the late 2010s). Regarding the study in general: Samples were obtained from ITN030ST, a randomized trial in which withdrawal of immunosuppression was attempted within 2 years of liver transplantation. A cohort of 8 liver transplant recipients was studied, of whom 3 were classified as tolerant and 5 as non-tolerant. No induction therapy was given to the subjects, and standard immunosuppression was administered until randomization at 12-24 months post-transplant. Tolerance was defined as complete withdrawal of immunosuppression for at least one year without a rise in liver enzymes beyond twice the upper limit of normal. Donor-reactive T cell clones were identified by TCRbeta sequencing after a pre-transplant mixed lymphocyte reaction and then tracked in post-transplant blood. Third party-reactive TCRbeta sequences were also identified from pre-transplant MLRs to serve as an antigen-independent comparator for donor-reactive sequences. Blood samples were collected pre-transplant, then pre-randomization ahead of withdrawal, and finally post-randomization once withdrawal had either been completed or failed. Three of the eight recipients were HCV-positive; the others were transplanted for non-autoimmune, non-viral indications. The investigation overall reported the following: Since no allograft tissue specimens were available, donor-reactive T cells may have migrated into the graft instead of being deleted. Once repertoire turnover was taken into account, donor-reactive detection showed a significant reduction for CD4 in 7 of 8 subjects and for CD8 in 8 of 8. In most of the 8 subjects, circulating donor-reactive CD4 TCRbeta sequences decreased significantly after transplant, regardless of tolerance or HCV status. In two subjects, low numbers of available donor cells limited the measurable donor-reactive repertoire. Donor-reactive sequences declined more than third party-reactive ones, suggesting partial antigen-specific deletion unrelated to withdrawal success. Conclusions were preliminary, limited by small, heterogeneous patient numbers and non-standardized post-transplant time points.

Thawed unstimulated PBMCs were stained for CD3, CD4 and CD8 and FACS-sorted into CD3+CD4+ and CD3+CD8+ populations. All 8 studied subjects were randomized to withdrawal of immunosuppression. The Qiagen DNeasy Blood and Tissue Kit was used for genomic DNA isolation. Frozen genomic DNA underwent high-throughput TCRbeta CDR3 sequencing by immunoSEQ, including PCR amplification, mapping, bias correction and internal controls. For the original study's pipeline: Productive rearrangements were retained, and unique TCRbeta sequences were defined by the CDR3 nucleotide sequence together with the V and J gene. Donor-reactive sequences required at least 5-fold expansion in CFSE-low cells versus unstimulated pre-transplant cells and at least 0.01% frequency. Minimum frequency thresholds were set for each subject based on the unstimulated sample with the lowest template count, ensuring at least 90% detection power. Jensen-Shannon divergence between the top 1000 TCRbeta sequences post-transplant and pre-transplant was used to measure repertoire turnover. Two-sided Fisher's exact tests were used to test for changes in how often donor-reactive sequences were detected. TCRdb took this table from immuneACCESS and kept in-frame rearrangements with V and J called. Such tables lack part of the clones; where checked against another copy, unresolved V genes explain under half of the gap, and the rest is unexplained. That table furnishes V, J and clone size, whereas the DNA furnished D and trimming. This sample is represented by tens of thousands of clones; 82% of them were singletons. The ten largest clones capture approximately 0.45% of the sample.

V is clipped by 4 bases and J by 6 bases, and the sequence between their germline boundaries is 13 bases long. Counted from cysteine to phenylalanine, this CDR3 has 13 amino acids. The DNA shown is the 39-base CDR3, in frame from base 1. As encoded in the germline V gene (reference sequence), CDR1 is MNHNY while CDR2 is SVGAGI. This clonotype was obtained from a human patient who received a liver transplant. Following a transplant, a fraction of the T cells may be traceable to the graft donor. Sequencing used CD4+ T cells from blood, obtained approximately 3.5 years after liver transplant. The chain is encoded by TRBV6-6 joined to TRBJ2-7, with the D assignment possibly TRBD1 or TRBD2, given 5 matching bases for each. The nucleotides read TGTGCCAGCAGTTCTCAACCAGGGAGCGAGCAGTACTTC. Translation gives CASSSQPGSEQYF.